The text below deals with one T cell receptor (beta chain). This sample stems from a study of T cells in Graves' hyperthyroidism and ophthalmopathy. Amplification targeted TCR beta CDR3 regions from RNA transcripts. When the TCR CDR3 underwent first-round RT-PCR, the HTBI primer set was used. TCRdb re-derived calls from the multiplex PCR reads in MiXCR, one entry per CDR3 protein. The data hold under 650,000 distinct CDR3 sequences, with 15% to 20% observed a single time. The sample taken for sequencing was blood. This clonotype originated in a woman in her thirties with Graves' hyperthyroidism.

The CDR3 region has the DNA TGTGCCAGCAGTCGGGAAGTAACCGGGGAGCTGTTTTTT. Protein sequence: CASSREVTGELFF. The V gene is TRBV28, the J gene TRBJ2-2; D is perhaps TRBD2 (5 bases). This CDR3 has 13 amino acids. V lost 5 bases and J 5 bases, leaving 9 bases between the germline ends. The V gene's germline CDR1 is MDHEN and CDR2 SYDVKM.